This TCR beta chain derives from a study of OX40 agonist ivuxolimab in advanced cancers. About this clone itself: Its target is not known.

Broader study findings: Averaged across samples, CD8+ T cells carried more expanded clones than CD4+ did. Among the lowest peripheral clonal expansion occurred in 0.1-3.0 mg/kg partial responders. At 0.1 to 3.0 mg/kg and by week 6, CD4+ and CD8+ T cells in the blood had expanded clonally.

Only in-frame clones appear in the TCRdb table, and some are missing; sequencing was by immunoSEQ multiplex PCR. The profile shows 60,000 to 75,000 clones, around 93% of them singletons. If patients had autoimmune disease history or systemic immunosuppression, they were excluded. The TCR originated in an adult with an advanced solid tumor such as melanoma, head and neck, liver or kidney cancer. This material consisted of CD4+ or CD8+ T cells sorted from blood, taken in a trial of the OX40 agonist ivuxolimab.

The CDR3 here is CASSVVESTIVGSNEQFF. CDR3 nucleotide sequence: TGTGCCAGCAGCGTAGTCGAAAGCACCATCGTGGGGTCCAATGAGCAGTTCTTC. The J gene is TRBJ2-1, the V gene TRBV9, with no clear D. The germline CDR1 and CDR2 sequences are SGDLS and YYNGEE. Trimming removed 0 bases at V and 6 bases at J, with 22 bases between. There are 18 residues in the CDR3.